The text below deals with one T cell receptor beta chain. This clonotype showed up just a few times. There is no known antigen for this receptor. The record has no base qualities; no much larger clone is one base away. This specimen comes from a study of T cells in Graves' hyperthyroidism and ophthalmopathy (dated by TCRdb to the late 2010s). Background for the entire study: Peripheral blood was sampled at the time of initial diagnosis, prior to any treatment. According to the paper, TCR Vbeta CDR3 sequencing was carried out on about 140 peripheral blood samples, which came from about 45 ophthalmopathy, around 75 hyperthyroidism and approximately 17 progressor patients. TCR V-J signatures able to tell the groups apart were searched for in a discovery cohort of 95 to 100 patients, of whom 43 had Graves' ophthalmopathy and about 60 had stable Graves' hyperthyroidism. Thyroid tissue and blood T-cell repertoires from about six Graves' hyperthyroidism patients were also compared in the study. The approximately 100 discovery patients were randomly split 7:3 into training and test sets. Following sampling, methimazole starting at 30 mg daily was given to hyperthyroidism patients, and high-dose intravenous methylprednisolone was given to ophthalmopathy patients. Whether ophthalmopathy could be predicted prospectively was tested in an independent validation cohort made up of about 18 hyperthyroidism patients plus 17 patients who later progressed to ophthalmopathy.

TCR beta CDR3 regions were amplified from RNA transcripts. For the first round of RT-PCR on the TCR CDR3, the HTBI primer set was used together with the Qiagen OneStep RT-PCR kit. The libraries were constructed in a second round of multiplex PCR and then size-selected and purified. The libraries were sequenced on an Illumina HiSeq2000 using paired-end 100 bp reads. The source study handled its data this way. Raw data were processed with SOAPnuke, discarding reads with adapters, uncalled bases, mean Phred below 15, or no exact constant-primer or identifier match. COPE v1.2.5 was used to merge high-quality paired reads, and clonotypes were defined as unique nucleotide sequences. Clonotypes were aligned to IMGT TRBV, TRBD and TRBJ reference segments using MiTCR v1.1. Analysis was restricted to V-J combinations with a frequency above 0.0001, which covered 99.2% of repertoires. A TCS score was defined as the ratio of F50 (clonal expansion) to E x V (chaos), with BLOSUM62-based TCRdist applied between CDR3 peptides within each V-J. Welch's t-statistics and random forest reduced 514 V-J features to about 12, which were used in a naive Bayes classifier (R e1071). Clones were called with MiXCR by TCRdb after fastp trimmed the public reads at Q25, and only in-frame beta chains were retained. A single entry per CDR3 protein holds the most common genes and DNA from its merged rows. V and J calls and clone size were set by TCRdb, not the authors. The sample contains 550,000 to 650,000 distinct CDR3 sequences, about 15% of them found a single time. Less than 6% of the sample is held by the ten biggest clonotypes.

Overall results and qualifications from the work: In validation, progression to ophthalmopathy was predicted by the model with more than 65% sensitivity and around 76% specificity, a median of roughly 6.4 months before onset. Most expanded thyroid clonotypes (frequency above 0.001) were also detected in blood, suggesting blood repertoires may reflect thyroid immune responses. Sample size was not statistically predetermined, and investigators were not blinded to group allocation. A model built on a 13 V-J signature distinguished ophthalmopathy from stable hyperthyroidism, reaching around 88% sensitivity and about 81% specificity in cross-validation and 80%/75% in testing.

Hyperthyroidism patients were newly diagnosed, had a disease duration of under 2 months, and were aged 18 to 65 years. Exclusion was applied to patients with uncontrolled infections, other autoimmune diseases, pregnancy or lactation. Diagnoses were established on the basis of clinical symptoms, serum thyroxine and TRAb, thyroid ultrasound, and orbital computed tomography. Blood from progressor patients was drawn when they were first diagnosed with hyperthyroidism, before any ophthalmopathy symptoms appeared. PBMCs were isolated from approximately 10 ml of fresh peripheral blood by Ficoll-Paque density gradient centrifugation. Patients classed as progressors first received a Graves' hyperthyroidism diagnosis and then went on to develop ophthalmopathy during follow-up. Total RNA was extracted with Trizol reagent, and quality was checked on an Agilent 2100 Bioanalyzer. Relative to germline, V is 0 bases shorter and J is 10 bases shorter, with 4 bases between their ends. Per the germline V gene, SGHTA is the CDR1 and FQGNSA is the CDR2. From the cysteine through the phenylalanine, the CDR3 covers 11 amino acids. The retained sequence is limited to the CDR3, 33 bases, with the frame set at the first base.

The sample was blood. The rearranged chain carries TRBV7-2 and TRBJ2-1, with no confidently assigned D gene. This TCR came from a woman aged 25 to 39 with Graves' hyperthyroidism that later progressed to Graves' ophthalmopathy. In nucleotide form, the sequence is TGTGCCAGCAGCTTAGCAAGGGAGCAGTTCTTC. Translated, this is CASSLAREQFF.